Shown below are 26 T cell receptor beta chains from a single sample sequenced in a study of blood T cell repertoires in COVID-19. TCRdb keeps only in-frame clones here, not all; method: immunoSEQ multiplex PCR. The profile shows around 220,000 clones, approximately 78% of them singletons. Specimen: peripheral blood. The receptor set was obtained from an elderly woman with COVID-19, enrolled during active disease.

Only one count was recorded for this clone. This chain uses TRBV24-1 with TRBJ2-2, with D possibly TRBD2 on 6 matching bases. Germline CDR1 is KGHDR and CDR2 is SFDVKD. The germline V and J ends were trimmed by 12 bases and 3 bases, with 16 bases remaining between them. CDR3 size: 14 residues. The CDR3 loop reads CASALEGYTGELFF. The CDR3 nucleotides are TGTGCCTCCGCCCTGGAGGGCTACACCGGGGAGCTGTTTTTT.

This sequence joins TRBV2 and TRBJ1-1; D uncertain. The V end was cut by 10 bases, the J end by 1 base, with 13 bases between. The germline CDR1 and CDR2 sequences are SNHLY and FYNNEI. The length of the CDR3 is 13 residues. Here the CDR3 DNA reads TGTGCCACCACGACTGGGAGGAACACTGAAGCTTTCTTT. Translating it yields CATTTGRNTEAFF.

V gene TRBV7-2 combines with J gene TRBJ2-1; 8 nucleotides agree with TRBD2. This CDR3 has 14 residues. Germline CDR1 SGHTA, CDR2 FQGNSA. V lost 0 bases, J lost 7 bases, and 2 bases stayed unmatched. The CDR3 is CASSLAAGGNEQFF. The CDR3 coding sequence is TGTGCCAGCAGCTTAGCTGCGGGAGGAAATGAGCAGTTCTTC.

V is TRBV7-6 and J is TRBJ1-5, with TRBD1 matching over 7 bases. The CDR3 has 20 residues. CDR1 SGHVS and CDR2 FNYEAQ come from the germline V gene. Trimming at V came to 2 bases and at J to 2 bases, leaving 18 bases not matched to a gene. The CDR3 nucleotides are TGTGCCAGCAGCTTATGCGGTAGTGGGACAGAGATAATGGGCAATCAGCCCCAGCATTTT. Translation gives CASSLCGSGTEIMGNQPQHF.

The genes are TRBV15 and TRBJ2-1; D is possibly TRBD2 (5 bases). This CDR3 contains 16 residues. CDR1 is LNHNV, CDR2 YYDKDF, per germline (reference sequence). V was clipped by 1 base and J by 2 bases, with 12 bases between them. The CDR3 spells CATSRVLVLTYNEQFF. CDR3 sequence (DNA): TGTGCCACCAGCAGAGTACTAGTACTGACCTACAATGAGCAGTTCTTC.

V and J are TRBV19 and TRBJ2-2; 9 bases match TRBD1. Unmatched junction bases numbered 4, after V lost 4 bases and J lost 4 bases. The CDR3 has 15 residues. Germline V lookup: CDR1 LNHDA, CDR2 SQIVND (reference sequence). This CDR3 is CASSTPGQGTGELFF. The CDR3 nucleotides read TGTGCCAGTAGTACCCCGGGACAGGGCACCGGGGAGCTGTTTTTT.

The rearrangement uses TRBV7-2 and TRBJ1-4; 7 bases are shared with TRBD1. This CDR3 has 15 amino acids. Germline-derived CDR1 and CDR2 are SGHTA and FQGNSA. After removal of 4 bases from V and 4 bases from J, the junction contained 6 bases not matched to a gene. CDR3 region: CASSWRDRRNEKLFF. CDR3 nucleotide sequence: TGTGCCAGCAGCTGGCGGGACAGACGTAATGAAAAACTGTTTTTT.

V usage is TRBV6-6 and J usage is TRBJ2-1, with TRBD2 as a possible D gene (6 bases). The germline CDR1 and CDR2 sequences are MNHNY and SVGAGI (reference sequence). CDR3 length equals 16 residues. V lost 7 bases to trimming and J lost 4 bases, with 20 bases between them. As DNA, the CDR3 is TGTGCCAGCAAACCCGGGCTAGCGACTGTTTACAATGAGCAGTTCTTC. Its translation is CASKPGLATVYNEQFF.

This clone was counted once. The V and J genes are TRBV7-2 and TRBJ1-1; 9 bases agree with TRBD1. V was clipped by 4 bases and J by 3 bases; unmatched bases: 0. CDR1 is SGHTA and CDR2 is FQGNSA in the germline V gene. This CDR3 has 13 amino acids. The CDR3 region has the DNA TGTGCCAGCAGCTGGACAGGGGACACTGAAGCTTTCTTT. Translated, it gives CASSWTGDTEAFF.

V is TRBV6-5 and J is TRBJ1-3, with TRBD1 matching over 9 bases. Germline V gene data show CDR1 as MNHEY and CDR2 as SVGAGI. The CDR3 totals 13 residues. V dropped 5 bases and J dropped 7; count of bases not matched to a gene: 3. CDR3 DNA: TGTGCCAGCAGTCCCGGACAGGGGAACACCATATATTTT. Residues: CASSPGQGNTIYF.

The chain couples TRBV18 to TRBJ1-1, with 12 bases lining up with TRBD1. This CDR3 comprises 16 residues. The ends lost 4 bases at V and 4 bases at J; junction bases unmatched: 7. The V gene's germline CDR1 is KGHSH and CDR2 LQKENI. In nucleotides, the CDR3 is TGTGCCAGCTCACGAGGGACAGGGGGCAGCCTCACTGAAGCTTTCTTT. Residues: CASSRGTGGSLTEAFF.

This chain links TRBV29-1 with TRBJ1-1; D possibly corresponds to TRBD1 (6 bases). The V and J ends lost 5 bases and 2 bases respectively, with 12 bases between them. The germline V gene has CDR1 SQVTM and CDR2 ANQGSEA. The CDR3 sequence is 13 residues long. The CDR3 coding sequence is TGCAGCGTTTCATGGACAGATAACACTGAAGCTTTCTTT. Protein: CSVSWTDNTEAFF.

V gene TRBV3-1 (or the pseudogene TRBV3-2) combines with J gene TRBJ2-3, with TRBD2 matching 13 bases. CDR1 and CDR2 (germline): LGHDT, YNNKEL (reference sequence). The junction had 8 bases not matched to a gene; V was cut back by 1 base and J by 4 bases. The CDR3 runs 18 residues. The CDR3 region is CASSQVASTSGRPDTQYF. CDR3 DNA: TGTGCCAGCAGCCAAGTGGCCTCGACTAGCGGGAGGCCAGATACGCAGTATTTT.

CDR3 DNA sequence: TGTGCCAGCGAGGGAAGGGGGGGGCCCTACGAGCAGTACTTC. Protein product: CASEGRGGPYEQYF. The chain is built from TRBV6-5 and TRBJ2-7, with D perhaps TRBD2 (7 bases). This CDR3 comprises 14 residues. The ends were cut back, 8 bases at V and 2 bases at J, with 16 bases in the middle. Germline loops: CDR1 MNHEY, CDR2 SVGAGI.

The V and J genes are TRBV6-1 and TRBJ1-2; no clear D. Germline V gene sequence: CDR1 MNHNS, CDR2 SASEGT. The CDR3 length is 10 residues. The germline V and J ends were trimmed by 1 base and 13 bases, with 7 bases remaining between them. DNA of the CDR3: TGTGCCAGCAGTGAAGGCCTACTCACCTTC. Translation gives CASSEGLLTF.

This rearrangement joins TRBV5-1 to TRBJ1-5, with D maybe TRBD1 (6 bases). The germline V and J ends were trimmed by 2 bases and 6 bases, with 18 bases remaining between them. Germline V lookup: CDR1 SGHRS, CDR2 YFSETQ. There are 16 residues in the CDR3. CDR3: CASSFDPQGSGQPQHF. The CDR3, as DNA: TGCGCCAGCAGCTTCGACCCCCAGGGGTCAGGTCAGCCCCAGCATTTT.

The chain is built from TRBV9 and TRBJ1-4; TRBD1 is a possible D gene (5 bases). Looked up from germline, CDR1 is SGDLS and CDR2 is YYNGEE. V gave up 2 bases and J gave up 6 bases, with 17 bases separating them. This CDR3 spans 16 amino acids. CDR3 sequence reads: CASSVGFGKGDEKLFF. Written as DNA, the CDR3 is TGTGCCAGCAGCGTGGGCTTTGGTAAAGGGGATGAAAAACTGTTTTTT.

V usage is TRBV11-2 and J usage is TRBJ2-3; perhaps TRBD1 as D (6 bases). This CDR3 contains 15 residues. Per the germline V gene, CDR1 is SGHAT and CDR2 is FQNNGV. Deletions cut 6 bases from V and 2 bases from J, with 15 bases between. The CDR3 loop is CASRAQGFPTDTQYF. CDR3 bases: TGTGCCAGCAGGGCCCAGGGGTTCCCCACAGATACGCAGTATTTT.

The CDR3 is CASSWSGGNEQFF. CDR3 nucleotides: TGCGCCAGCAGCTGGAGCGGGGGAAATGAGCAGTTCTTC. The genes are TRBV5-1 and TRBJ2-1; 8 bases line up with TRBD2. This CDR3 region has 13 residues. V gave up 3 bases and J gave up 7 bases; unmatched junction bases: 3. Germline CDR1 is SGHRS and CDR2 is YFSETQ.

The gene calls are TRBV19 and TRBJ1-2, with D possibly TRBD1 on 5 matching bases. This CDR3 has 13 amino acids. The ends were cut back, 6 bases at V and 6 bases at J, with 14 bases in the middle. Germline values: CDR1 LNHDA, CDR2 SQIVND (reference sequence). DNA for the CDR3: TGTGCCAGTAGCGAACAGGCTTTTAATGGCTACACCTTC. The encoded protein is CASSEQAFNGYTF.

This clone was observed once. This chain links TRBV6-5 with TRBJ1-1, with 8 bases that match TRBD1. The length of the CDR3 is 12 residues. J gave up 12 bases and V 0 bases, and 3 bases lay outside the gene matches. Germline loops: CDR1 MNHEY, CDR2 SVGAGI. In DNA, the CDR3 is TGTGCCAGCAGTTACTCGACAGGGGCATCTTTCTTT. It translates to CASSYSTGASFF.

The chain uses TRBV19 and TRBJ1-3; D possibly corresponds to TRBD1 (5 bases). CDR3 length: 15 residues. Germline CDR1 reads LNHDA; CDR2 reads SQIVND (reference sequence). V shed 5 bases and J shed 0 bases, with 11 bases lying between them. Here the CDR3 reads CASSWDWTSGNTIYF. CDR3 DNA: TGTGCCAGTAGTTGGGACTGGACCTCTGGAAACACCATATATTTT.

This chain connects TRBV19 to TRBJ1-2, with 8 nucleotides matching TRBD1. V was clipped by 4 bases and J by 4 bases; unmatched bases: 8. Germline V gene data show CDR1 as LNHDA and CDR2 as SQIVND (reference sequence). CDR3 size: 15 residues. CDR3 bases: TGTGCCAGTAGTAACCCATCAGGGGGCGTCTATGGCTACACCTTC. It yields the protein CASSNPSGGVYGYTF.

This chain uses TRBV18 with TRBJ1-5; 7 nucleotides line up with TRBD1. From germline, CDR1 is KGHSH and CDR2 LQKENI. With V trimmed by 1 base and J by 0 bases, 12 bases remained unmatched. The length of the CDR3 is 19 residues. The CDR3 DNA reads TGTGCCAGCTCACCACAAAAGGGACAGAACCGTGATAGCAATCAGCCCCAGCATTTT. Amino acids: CASSPQKGQNRDSNQPQHF.

Comment on this clone: Other nucleotide sequences from this sample produce the same CDR3. V usage is TRBV7-9 and J usage is TRBJ1-4; D not certain. Looked up from germline, CDR1 is SEHNR and CDR2 is FQNEAQ (reference sequence). V gave up 1 base and J gave up 5 bases, with 8 bases separating them. This CDR3 is built from 14 residues. The CDR3 is CASSLGTGNEKLFF. As DNA, the CDR3 is TGTGCCAGCAGCTTAGGCACGGGGAATGAAAAACTGTTTTTT.

The genes are TRBV6-1 and TRBJ1-5; D gene uncertain. V lost 2 bases and J lost 0, with 5 bases in between. CDR1 and CDR2 from the germline V gene are MNHNS and SASEGT. The length of the CDR3 is 14 residues. CDR3 in DNA: TGTGCCAGCAGTGAAACCTATAGCAATCAGCCCCAGCATTTT. It is translated as CASSETYSNQPQHF.